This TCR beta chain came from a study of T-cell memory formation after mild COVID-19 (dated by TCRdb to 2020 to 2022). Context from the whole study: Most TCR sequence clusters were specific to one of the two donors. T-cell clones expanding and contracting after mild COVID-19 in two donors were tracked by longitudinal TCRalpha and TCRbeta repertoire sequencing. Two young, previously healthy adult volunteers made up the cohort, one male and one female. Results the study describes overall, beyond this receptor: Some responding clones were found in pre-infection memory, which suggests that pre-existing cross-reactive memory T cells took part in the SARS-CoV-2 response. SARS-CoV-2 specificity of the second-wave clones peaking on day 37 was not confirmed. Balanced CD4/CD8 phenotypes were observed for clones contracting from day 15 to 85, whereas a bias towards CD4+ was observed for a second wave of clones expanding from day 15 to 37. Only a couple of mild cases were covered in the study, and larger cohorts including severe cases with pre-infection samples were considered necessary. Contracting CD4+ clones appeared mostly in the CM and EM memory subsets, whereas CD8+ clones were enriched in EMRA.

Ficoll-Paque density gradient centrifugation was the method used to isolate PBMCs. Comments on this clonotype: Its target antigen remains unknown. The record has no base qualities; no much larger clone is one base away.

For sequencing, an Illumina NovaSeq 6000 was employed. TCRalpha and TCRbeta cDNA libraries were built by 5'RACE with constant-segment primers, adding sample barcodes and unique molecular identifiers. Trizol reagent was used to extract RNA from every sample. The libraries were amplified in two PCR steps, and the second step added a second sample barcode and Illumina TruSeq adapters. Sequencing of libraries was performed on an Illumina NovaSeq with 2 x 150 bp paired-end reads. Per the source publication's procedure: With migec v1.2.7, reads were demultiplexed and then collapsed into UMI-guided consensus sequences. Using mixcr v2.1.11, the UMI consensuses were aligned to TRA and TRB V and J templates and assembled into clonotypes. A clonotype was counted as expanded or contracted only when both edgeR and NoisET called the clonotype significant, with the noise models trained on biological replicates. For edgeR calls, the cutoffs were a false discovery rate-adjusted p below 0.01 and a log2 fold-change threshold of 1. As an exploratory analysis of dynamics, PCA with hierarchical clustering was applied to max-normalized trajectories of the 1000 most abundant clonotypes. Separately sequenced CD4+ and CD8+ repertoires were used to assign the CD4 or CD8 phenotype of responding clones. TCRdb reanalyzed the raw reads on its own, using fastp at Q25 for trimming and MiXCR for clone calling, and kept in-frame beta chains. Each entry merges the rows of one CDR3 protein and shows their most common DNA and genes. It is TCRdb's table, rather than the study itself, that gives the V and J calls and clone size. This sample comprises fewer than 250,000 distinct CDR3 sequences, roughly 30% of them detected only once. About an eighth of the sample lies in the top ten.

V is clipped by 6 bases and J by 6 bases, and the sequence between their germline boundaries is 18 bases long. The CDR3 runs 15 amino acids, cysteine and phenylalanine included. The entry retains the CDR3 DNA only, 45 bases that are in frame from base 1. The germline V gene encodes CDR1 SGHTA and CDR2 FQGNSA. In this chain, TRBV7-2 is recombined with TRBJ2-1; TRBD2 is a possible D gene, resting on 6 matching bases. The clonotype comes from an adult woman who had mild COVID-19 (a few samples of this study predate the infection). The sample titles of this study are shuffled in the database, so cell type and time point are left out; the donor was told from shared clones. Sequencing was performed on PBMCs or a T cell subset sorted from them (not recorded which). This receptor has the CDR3 CASRRRGLLLNEQFF. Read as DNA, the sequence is TGTGCCAGCAGGAGGCGGGGTCTTTTGCTCAATGAGCAGTTCTTC.